The 13 T cell receptor beta chains presented below share a single source sample, sequenced in a study of cytomegalovirus exposure and HLA in healthy donors. Repertoires were generated with immunoSEQ multiplex PCR, while TCRdb's copy carries only in-frame clones and drops some. This table has some 170,000 clones, 65% to 90% appearing once. Sequencing was done on a sample of PBMCs. The receptors were gathered from a woman younger than 35 in good health and CMV-seronegative.

This clone was recorded only once. The chain is built from TRBV7-2 and TRBJ2-3, with D tentatively TRBD2 (6 bases). Germline-derived CDR1 and CDR2 are SGHTA and FQGNSA. Trimming took 6 bases from V and 2 from J, leaving 18 bases between them. The CDR3 contains 16 residues. DNA of the CDR3: TGTGCCAGCAGTTCCATCGGGAGCGGCTCCACAGATACGCAGTATTTT. Translated, it gives CASSSIGSGSTDTQYF. The entire variable domain, with the rest obtained from reference TRBV7-2 and TRBJ2-3, is as follows: GAGVSQSPSNKVTEKGKDVELRCDPISGHTALYWYRQSLGQGLEFLIYFQGNSAPDKSGLPSDRFSAERTGGSVSTLTIQRTQQEDSAVYLCASSSIGSGSTDTQYFGPGTRLTVL.

This sequence joins TRBV5-8 and TRBJ2-7; 10 positions match TRBD1. Germline CDR1 reads SGHTS; CDR2 reads YDEGEE. There are 17 residues in the CDR3. V trimming: 0 bases; J trimming: 0 bases; junction bases outside the gene matches: 6. In nucleotides, the CDR3 is TGTGCCAGCAGCTTGGTTACCAGGACAGGGGGCTCCTACGAGCAGTACTTC. As protein: CASSLVTRTGGSYEQYF.

The chain combines TRBV18 with TRBJ2-1; a possible D gene is TRBD1 (6 bases). Trimming cost V 6 bases and J 2 bases, with 14 bases left between them. CDR1 is KGHSH, CDR2 LQKENI, per germline. This CDR3 has 15 residues. The CDR3 is CASSSGQFPYNEQFF. CDR3 bases: TGTGCCAGCTCGTCCGGACAGTTTCCCTACAATGAGCAGTTCTTC.

This clone was counted a single time. This chain links TRBV6-1 with TRBJ1-1; 9 bases fit TRBD1. Unmatched junction bases numbered 3, after V lost 3 bases and J lost 4 bases. CDR3 length equals 14 residues. From germline, CDR1 is MNHNS and CDR2 SASEGT. CDR3 nucleotide sequence: TGTGCCAGCAGTGACCCGACAGGGGGCACTGAAGCTTTCTTT. This sequence encodes CASSDPTGGTEAFF.

The chain recombines TRBV7-9 with TRBJ2-7, with TRBD2 matching 9 bases. The CDR3 runs to 17 residues. V was clipped by 5 bases and J by 7 bases; unmatched bases: 18. CDR1 SEHNR and CDR2 FQNEAQ come from the germline V gene (reference sequence). The CDR3 coding sequence is TGTGCCAGCAGCAGCACCACACAACTAGCGGGCTTAAGGGAGCAGTACTTC. Translated, it gives CASSSTTQLAGLREQYF.

The chain joins TRBV5-1 to TRBJ2-7; 14 bases align to TRBD2. The J segment lost 4 bases and the V segment lost 4 bases, leaving 7 bases of the junction unmatched. Germline V gene data show CDR1 as SGHRS and CDR2 as YFSETQ. This CDR3 has 16 amino acids. The DNA for the CDR3 is TGCGCCAGCAGCCCCGGGACTAGCGGGAGACCTTACGAGCAGTACTTC. The encoded protein is CASSPGTSGRPYEQYF.

This rearrangement joins TRBV14 to TRBJ1-2; TRBD1 matches at 8 bases. Looked up from germline, CDR1 is SGHDN and CDR2 is FVKESK. The CDR3 spans 17 residues. With V trimmed by 1 base and J by 3 bases, 10 bases remained unmatched. In DNA, the CDR3 is TGTGCCAGCAGCCAAGCAAACCGACGGACAGGGTACTATGGCTACACCTTC. This gives the protein CASSQANRRTGYYGYTF.

The sample holds one count of this clone. The rearrangement links TRBV19 to TRBJ1-1; possibly TRBD1 for D (6 bases). Germline CDR1 LNHDA, CDR2 SQIVND (reference sequence). This CDR3 is 14 amino acids long. Trimming took off 3 bases at V and 4 bases at J, with 12 bases between the two ends. CDR3 protein: CASSIQGRGTEAFF. Written as DNA, the CDR3 is TGTGCCAGTAGTATCCAGGGGAGAGGCACTGAAGCTTTCTTT.

The chain is built from TRBV5-1 and TRBJ1-4; D is uncertain. The CDR3 is 14 amino acids. V lost 4 bases and J 2 bases, leaving 9 bases between the germline ends. Germline V gene lookup returns CDR1 SGHRS and CDR2 YFSETQ. CDR3 DNA sequence: TGCGCCAGCAGCCGGTTCGTCACTAATGAAAAACTGTTTTTT. Protein: CASSRFVTNEKLFF.

CDR3 in amino acids: CASSFGFSQETQYF. The CDR3 DNA reads as TGTGCCAGCTCATTCGGGTTTTCCCAAGAGACCCAGTACTTC. V and J are TRBV11-2 and TRBJ2-5; no definite D call. Germline loops: CDR1 SGHAT, CDR2 FQNNGV. CDR3 size: 14 residues. Trimming stripped 8 bases from V and 1 base from J, with 14 bases between.

V and J are TRBV5-6 and TRBJ1-2; D gene unclear. This CDR3 has 16 amino acids. V was trimmed by 0 bases and J by 5 bases, leaving 17 bases between them. Germline V gene sequence: CDR1 SGHDT, CDR2 YYEEEE. CDR3 in DNA: TGTGCCAGCAGCTTGGGGGAGGCGGCAGCACCATATGGCTACACCTTC. Its translation is CASSLGEAAAPYGYTF.

The chain has TRBV15 and TRBJ2-3; TRBD2 aligns across 9 bases. Germline V gene data show CDR1 as LNHNV and CDR2 as YYDKDF (reference sequence). This CDR3 spans 15 amino acids. J was trimmed by 0 bases and V by 8 bases; bases with no gene match: 6. The CDR3 loop is CATERGAGSTDTQYF. In DNA, the CDR3 is TGTGCCACCGAGCGGGGGGCCGGAAGCACAGATACGCAGTATTTT.

This rearrangement joins TRBV9 to TRBJ2-3; D possibly corresponds to TRBD2 (6 bases). The CDR3 loop spans 16 amino acids. Germline V CDR1 and CDR2: SGDLS, YYNGEE. With 5 bases removed from V and 3 bases from J, the gap between germline ends came to 19 bases. CDR3 coding DNA: TGTGCCAGCAGTACCGGGACTCGGTACGGGACAGATACGCAGTATTTT. Amino acid sequence: CASSTGTRYGTDTQYF.